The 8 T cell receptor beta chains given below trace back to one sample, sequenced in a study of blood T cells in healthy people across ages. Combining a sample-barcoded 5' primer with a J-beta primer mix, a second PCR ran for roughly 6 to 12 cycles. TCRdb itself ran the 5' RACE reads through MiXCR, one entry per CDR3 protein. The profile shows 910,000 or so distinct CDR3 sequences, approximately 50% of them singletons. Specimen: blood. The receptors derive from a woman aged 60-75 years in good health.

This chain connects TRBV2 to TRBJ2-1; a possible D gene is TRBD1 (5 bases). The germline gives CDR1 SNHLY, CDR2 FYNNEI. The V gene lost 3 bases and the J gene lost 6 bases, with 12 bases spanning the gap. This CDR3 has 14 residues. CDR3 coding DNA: TGTGCCAGCAGTGACGGCAGGGTTGGCAATGAGCAGTTCTTC. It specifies CASSDGRVGNEQFF.

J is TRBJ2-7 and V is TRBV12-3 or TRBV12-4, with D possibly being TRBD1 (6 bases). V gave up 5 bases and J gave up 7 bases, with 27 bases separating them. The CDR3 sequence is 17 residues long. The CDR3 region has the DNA TGTGCCAGCAGTCCTCAATGGACTCAGAAGAGGGACAATGAGCAGTACTTC. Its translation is CASSPQWTQKRDNEQYF.

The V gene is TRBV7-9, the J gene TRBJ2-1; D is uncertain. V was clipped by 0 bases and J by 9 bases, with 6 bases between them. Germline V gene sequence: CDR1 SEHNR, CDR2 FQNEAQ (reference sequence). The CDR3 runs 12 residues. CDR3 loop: CASSLAAVEQFF. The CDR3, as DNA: TGTGCCAGCAGCTTAGCAGCCGTTGAGCAGTTCTTC.

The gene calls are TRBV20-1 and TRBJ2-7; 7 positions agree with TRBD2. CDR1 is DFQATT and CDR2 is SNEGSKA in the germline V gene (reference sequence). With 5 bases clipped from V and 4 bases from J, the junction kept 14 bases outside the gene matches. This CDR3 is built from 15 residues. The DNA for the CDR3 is TGCAGTGCTCCCCAACGGTCCGGGAGGAATTACGAGCAGTACTTC. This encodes CSAPQRSGRNYEQYF.

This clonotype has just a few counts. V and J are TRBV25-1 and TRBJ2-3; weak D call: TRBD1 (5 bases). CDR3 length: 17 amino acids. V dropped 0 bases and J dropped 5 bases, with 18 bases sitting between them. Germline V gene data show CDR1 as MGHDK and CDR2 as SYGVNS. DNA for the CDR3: TGTGCCAGCAGTGAATATATTCGTCTTGGGGCTGGAGATACGCAGTATTTT. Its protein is CASSEYIRLGAGDTQYF.

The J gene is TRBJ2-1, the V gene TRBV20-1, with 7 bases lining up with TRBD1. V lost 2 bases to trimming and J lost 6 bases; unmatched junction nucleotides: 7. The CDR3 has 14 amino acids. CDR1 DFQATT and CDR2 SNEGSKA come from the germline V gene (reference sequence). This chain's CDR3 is CSARKQGIPNEQFF. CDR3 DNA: TGCAGTGCTAGAAAACAGGGGATTCCCAATGAGCAGTTCTTC.

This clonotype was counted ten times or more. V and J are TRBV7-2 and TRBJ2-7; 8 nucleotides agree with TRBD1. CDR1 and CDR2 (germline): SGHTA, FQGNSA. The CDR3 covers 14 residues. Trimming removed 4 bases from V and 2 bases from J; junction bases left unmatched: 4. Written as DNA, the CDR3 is TGTGCCAGCAGCTCGGGACAGGATCCCTACGAGCAGTACTTC. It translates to CASSSGQDPYEQYF. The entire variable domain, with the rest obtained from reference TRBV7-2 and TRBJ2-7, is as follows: GAGVSQSPSNKVTEKGKDVELRCDPISGHTALYWYRQSLGQGLEFLIYFQGNSAPDKSGLPSDRFSAERTGGSVSTLTIQRTQQEDSAVYLCASSSGQDPYEQYFGPGTRLTVT.

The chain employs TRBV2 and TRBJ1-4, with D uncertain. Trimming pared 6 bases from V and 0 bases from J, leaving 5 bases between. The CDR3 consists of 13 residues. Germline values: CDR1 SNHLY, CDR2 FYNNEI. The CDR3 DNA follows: TGTGCCAGCAGGTCTTCAACTAATGAAAAACTGTTTTTT. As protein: CASRSSTNEKLFF.